This is a list of T cell receptor beta chains from one sample in a study of T cell changes during pregnancy in multiple sclerosis. TCRdb keeps only in-frame clones here, not all; method: immunoSEQ multiplex PCR. The sample holds tens of thousands of clones, 80% to 95% seen once. Sequencing was performed on CD4+ T cells from peripheral blood mononuclear cells, taken in the third trimester of pregnancy. These receptors originate from a female donor with multiple sclerosis, enrolled in a pregnancy study. CDR3s include the opening cysteine and the closing phenylalanine or tryptophan. A D gene is named only where the DNA matches it firmly. Clone size is shown for a subset of rows, as once, few, many or a class of expanded clone.

size	V	D	length	J	CDR3	DNA
NA	TRBV25-1	TRBD1	16	TRBJ2-2	CASATGATTLTGELFF	TGTGCCAGCGCGACAGGGGCGACAACCTTGACCGGGGAGCTGTTTTTT
NA	TRBV27	TRBD1	17	TRBJ2-6	CASSTGVTNSGANVLTF	TGTGCCAGCAGTACAGGGGTTACCAACTCTGGGGCCAACGTCCTGACTTTC
NA	TRBV5-1	TRBD2	16	TRBJ2-5	CASSLGASGSGETQYF	TGCGCCAGCAGCTTGGGCGCTAGCGGGAGTGGAGAGACCCAGTACTTC
NA	TRBV9	NA	15	TRBJ2-3	CASSPRGTEADTQYF	TGTGCCAGCAGCCCACGAGGGACTGAGGCAGATACGCAGTATTTT
NA	TRBV9	NA	13	TRBJ1-2	CASSGWGDYGYTF	TGTGCCAGCAGCGGATGGGGCGACTATGGCTACACCTTC
NA	TRBV28	TRBD1	15	TRBJ1-4	CASSNPGTGREKLFF	TGTGCCAGCAGCAACCCCGGGACAGGGCGGGAAAAACTGTTTTTT
NA	TRBV28	TRBD1	15	TRBJ2-7	CASSLPGQGNYEQYF	TGTGCCAGCAGTCTGCCGGGACAGGGTAACTACGAGCAGTACTTC
NA	TRBV28	NA	15	TRBJ2-4	CASSTQGYAKNIQYF	TGTGCCAGCAGTACGCAGGGTTACGCCAAAAACATTCAGTACTTC
NA	TRBV19	NA	12	TRBJ2-1	CASSMTRAEQFF	TGTGCCAGTTCTATGACTAGGGCTGAGCAGTTCTTC
NA	TRBV19	TRBD1	15	TRBJ2-1	CASSSRQGHYNEQFF	TGTGCCAGTAGTTCAAGACAGGGGCACTACAATGAGCAGTTCTTC
once	TRBV11-2	NA	15	TRBJ2-2	CASSLDYRHTGELFF	TGTGCCAGCAGCTTAGATTACAGACACACCGGGGAGCTGTTTTTT
NA	TRBV5-6	NA	15	TRBJ2-7	CASSLGLGQPIEQYF	TGTGCCAGCAGCTTAGGTTTAGGACAACCTATAGAGCAGTACTTC
NA	TRBV5-4	TRBD2	14	TRBJ2-1	CASSFGTSYNEQFF	TGTGCCAGCAGCTTCGGGACTAGCTACAATGAGCAGTTCTTC
NA	TRBV27	TRBD1	16	TRBJ2-3	CASSLVPGQATDTQYF	TGTGCCAGCAGTTTAGTCCCGGGACAGGCGACAGATACGCAGTATTTT
NA	TRBV27	TRBD2	15	TRBJ2-3	CASRLRAGAKDTQYF	TGTGCCAGCAGACTGAGGGCGGGAGCTAAAGATACGCAGTATTTT
once	TRBV7-9	NA	12	TRBJ2-7	CASSLWPLEQYF	TGTGCCAGCAGCTTGTGGCCCCTCGAGCAGTACTTC
NA	TRBV5-4	TRBD2	15	TRBJ2-3	CASGTSGSSTDTQYF	TGTGCCAGCGGTACTAGCGGGTCTAGCACAGATACGCAGTATTTT
NA	TRBV4-1	NA	13	TRBJ1-2	CASSSDSRFVFTF	TGCGCCAGCAGCTCGGACAGTCGGTTCGTCTTCACCTTC
NA	TRBV19	NA	16	TRBJ1-4	CASSIQGSTTNEKLFF	TGTGCCAGTAGTATACAGGGGAGTACAACTAATGAAAAACTGTTTTTT
NA	TRBV28	NA	11	TRBJ1-4	CASSHGEKLFF	TGTGCCAGCTCCCACGGGGAAAAACTGTTTTTT
once	TRBV7-3	NA	13	TRBJ1-1	CASSLGGMTEAFF	TGTGCCAGCAGCTTAGGGGGGATGACTGAAGCTTTCTTT
NA	TRBV7-3	TRBD1	13	TRBJ2-3	CASRGQGTDTQYF	TGTGCCAGTAGGGGGCAGGGGACAGATACGCAGTATTTT
few	TRBV4-1	NA	15	TRBJ2-3	CASRRTVEFTDTQYF	TGCGCCAGCAGGAGGACAGTGGAATTTACAGATACGCAGTATTTT
NA	TRBV5-4	NA	14	TRBJ2-3	CASSLEGGRDTQYF	TGTGCCAGCAGCTTGGAAGGGGGACGGGATACGCAGTATTTT
NA	TRBV20-1	TRBD1	11	TRBJ2-5	CSADRGETQYF	TGCAGTGCTGACAGGGGTGAGACCCAGTACTTC
NA	TRBV6-1	TRBD1	15	TRBJ1-3	CASSEPGGLGNTIYF	TGTGCCAGCAGTGAACCAGGGGGGCTTGGAAACACCATATATTTT
NA	TRBV10-3	NA	15	TRBJ2-7	CAIRARLETGSEQYF	TGTGCCATCAGGGCTAGATTGGAGACGGGATCCGAGCAGTACTTC
NA	TRBV19	NA	15	TRBJ2-1	CASGGFGSARNEQFF	TGTGCCAGTGGCGGCTTTGGGAGCGCCCGGAATGAGCAGTTCTTC
NA	TRBV5-1	NA	18	TRBJ2-1	CASRTGSGLNNLINEQFF	TGCGCCAGCAGGACAGGATCGGGCTTAAACAACCTAATCAATGAGCAGTTCTTC
NA	TRBV5-1	NA	16	TRBJ2-2	CASSILGGEAKGELFF	TGCGCCAGCAGCATCCTAGGGGGTGAGGCCAAGGGGGAGCTGTTTTTT
NA	TRBV29-1	TRBD1	11	TRBJ2-7	CSGGQRYEQYF	TGCAGCGGGGGACAGAGGTACGAGCAGTACTTC
NA	TRBV7-8	TRBD1	14	TRBJ2-7	CASSFRDREDEQYF	TGTGCCAGCAGCTTCCGGGACAGGGAGGACGAGCAGTACTTC
NA	TRBV9	TRBD2	16	TRBJ2-3	CASSVEAGGFADTQYF	TGTGCCAGCAGCGTAGAAGCGGGAGGTTTCGCAGATACGCAGTATTTT
NA	TRBV7-9	TRBD2	15	TRBJ2-7	CASSLVAGESYEQYF	TGTGCCAGCAGCTTAGTAGCGGGAGAGTCCTACGAGCAGTACTTC
NA	TRBV28	TRBD1	18	TRBJ2-7	CASSLTPNDREGSLEQYF	TGTGCCAGCAGTTTGACTCCCAACGACAGGGAAGGTTCTCTCGAGCAGTACTTC
NA	TRBV11-2	NA	12	TRBJ1-2	CAGGVGAKGYTF	TGTGCCGGGGGGGTGGGGGCGAAAGGCTACACCTTC
few	TRBV19	NA	15	TRBJ1-3	CASSTTGISGNTIYF	TGTGCCAGTAGTACGACAGGAATTTCTGGAAACACCATATATTTT
NA	TRBV19	NA	16	TRBJ1-5	CASRPSGTGGRQPQHF	TGTGCCAGTAGGCCCTCCGGGACGGGAGGAAGGCAGCCCCAGCATTTT
NA	TRBV7-6	TRBD2	15	TRBJ2-3	CASSSGTNPQRTQYF	TGTGCCAGCAGCTCCGGGACTAACCCCCAGAGGACGCAGTATTTT
NA	TRBV5-4	TRBD1	14	TRBJ2-5	CASSPGQGRETQYF	TGTGCCAGCAGCCCTGGACAGGGTAGAGAGACCCAGTACTTC
NA	TRBV5-5	NA	15	TRBJ1-5	CASKDSPSLNQPQHF	TGTGCCAGCAAAGACAGCCCATCCCTGAATCAGCCCCAGCATTTT
NA	TRBV5-1	TRBD2	16	TRBJ2-7	CASSSRLAGRIYEQYF	TGCGCCAGCAGCTCGAGACTAGCGGGACGGATCTACGAGCAGTACTTC
NA	TRBV5-1	TRBD1	14	TRBJ1-1	CASSSDRGLGGAFF	TGCGCCAGCAGCTCGGACAGGGGGCTAGGAGGAGCTTTCTTT
NA	TRBV5-5	TRBD1	14	TRBJ2-7	CASTPRTGGNEQYF	TGTGCCAGCACCCCGAGGACAGGGGGTAACGAGCAGTACTTC
few	TRBV7-2	TRBD1	15	TRBJ2-1	CASSLRQGQYNEQFF	TGTGCCAGCAGCCTCCGACAGGGACAATACAATGAGCAGTTCTTC
NA	TRBV2	NA	11	TRBJ1-1	CASSVQAEAFF	TGTGCCAGCAGCGTCCAGGCTGAAGCTTTCTTT
NA	TRBV5-1	TRBD1	15	TRBJ2-5	CASSIQTGGYETQYF	TGCGCCAGCAGCATTCAGACAGGGGGCTACGAGACCCAGTACTTC
NA	TRBV13	TRBD2	15	TRBJ2-7	CASSDRPGLADEQYF	TGTGCCAGCAGCGACAGACCGGGACTAGCGGACGAGCAGTACTTC
NA	TRBV7-8	NA	14	TRBJ2-2	CASLGLKNTGELFF	TGTGCCAGCCTGGGACTCAAGAACACCGGGGAGCTGTTTTTT
NA	TRBV29-1	TRBD2	15	TRBJ2-3	CSVGRGAGRTDTQYF	TGCAGCGTTGGGAGAGGGGCCGGGAGGACAGATACGCAGTATTTT
NA	TRBV7-9	TRBD1	17	TRBJ1-1	CASSLGQGASPDTEAFF	TGTGCCAGCAGCTTAGGACAGGGGGCGAGTCCGGACACTGAAGCTTTCTTT
NA	TRBV5-1	NA	17	TRBJ2-7	CASSLRSLTHLPYEQYF	TGCGCCAGCAGCTTGCGGTCCCTGACACATCTCCCCTACGAGCAGTACTTC
NA	TRBV19	TRBD1	18	TRBJ1-1	CASSIIPLTGGTNTEAFF	TGTGCCAGTAGTATAATCCCCTTGACAGGGGGAACGAACACTGAAGCTTTCTTT